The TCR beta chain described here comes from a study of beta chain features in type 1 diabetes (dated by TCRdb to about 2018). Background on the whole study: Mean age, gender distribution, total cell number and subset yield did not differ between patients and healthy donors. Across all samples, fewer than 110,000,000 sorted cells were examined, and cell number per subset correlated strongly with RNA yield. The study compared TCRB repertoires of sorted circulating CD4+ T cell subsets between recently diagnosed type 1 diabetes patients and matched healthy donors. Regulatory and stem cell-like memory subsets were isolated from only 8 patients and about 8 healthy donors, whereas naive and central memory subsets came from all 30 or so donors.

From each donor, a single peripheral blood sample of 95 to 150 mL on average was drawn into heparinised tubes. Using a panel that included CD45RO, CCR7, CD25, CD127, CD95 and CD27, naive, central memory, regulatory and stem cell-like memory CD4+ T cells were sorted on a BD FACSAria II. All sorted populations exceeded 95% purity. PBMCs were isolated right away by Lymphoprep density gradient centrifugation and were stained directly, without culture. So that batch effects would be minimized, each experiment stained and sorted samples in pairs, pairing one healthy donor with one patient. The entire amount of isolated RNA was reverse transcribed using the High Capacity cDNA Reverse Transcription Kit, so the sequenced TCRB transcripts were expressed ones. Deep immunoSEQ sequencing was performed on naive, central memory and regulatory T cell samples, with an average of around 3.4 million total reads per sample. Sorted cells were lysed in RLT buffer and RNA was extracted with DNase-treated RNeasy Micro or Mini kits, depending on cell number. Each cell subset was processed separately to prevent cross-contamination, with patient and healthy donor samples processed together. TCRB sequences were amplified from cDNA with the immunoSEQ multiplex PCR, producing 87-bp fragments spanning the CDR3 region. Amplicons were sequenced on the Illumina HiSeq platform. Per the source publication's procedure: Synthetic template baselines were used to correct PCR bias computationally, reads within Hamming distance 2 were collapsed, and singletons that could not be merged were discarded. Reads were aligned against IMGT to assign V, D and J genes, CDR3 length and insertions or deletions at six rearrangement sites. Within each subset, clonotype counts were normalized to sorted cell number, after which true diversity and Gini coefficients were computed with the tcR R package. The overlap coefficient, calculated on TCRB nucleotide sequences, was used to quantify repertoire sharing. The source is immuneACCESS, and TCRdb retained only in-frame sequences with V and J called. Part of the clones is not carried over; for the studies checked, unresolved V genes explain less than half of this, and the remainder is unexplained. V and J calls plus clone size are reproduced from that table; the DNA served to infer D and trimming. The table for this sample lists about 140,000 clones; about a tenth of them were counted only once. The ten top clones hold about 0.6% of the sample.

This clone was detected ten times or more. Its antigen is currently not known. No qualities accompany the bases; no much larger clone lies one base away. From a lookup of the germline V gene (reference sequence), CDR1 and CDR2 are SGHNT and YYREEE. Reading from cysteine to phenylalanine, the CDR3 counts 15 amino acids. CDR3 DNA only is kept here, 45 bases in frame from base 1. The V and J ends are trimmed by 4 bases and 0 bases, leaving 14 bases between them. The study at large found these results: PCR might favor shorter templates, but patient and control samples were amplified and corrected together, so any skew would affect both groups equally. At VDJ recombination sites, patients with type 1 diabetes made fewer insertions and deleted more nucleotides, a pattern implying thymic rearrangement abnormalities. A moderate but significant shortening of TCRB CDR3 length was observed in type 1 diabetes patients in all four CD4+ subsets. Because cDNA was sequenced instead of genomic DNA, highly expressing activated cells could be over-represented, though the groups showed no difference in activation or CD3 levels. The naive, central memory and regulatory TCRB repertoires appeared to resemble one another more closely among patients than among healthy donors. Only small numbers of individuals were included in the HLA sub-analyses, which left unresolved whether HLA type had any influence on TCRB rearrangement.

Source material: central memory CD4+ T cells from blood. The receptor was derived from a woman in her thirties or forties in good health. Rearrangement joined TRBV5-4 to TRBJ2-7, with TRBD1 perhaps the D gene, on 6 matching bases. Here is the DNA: TGTGCCAGCAGCCCCGGGACACTGAGCTCCTACGAGCAGTACTTC. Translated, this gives CASSPGTLSSYEQYF.